Listed here are 5 T cell receptor beta chains from one sample, sequenced in a study of human T cells and chemical hapten exposure. TCRdb called the RACE reads again in MiXCR, with one record for every CDR3 protein. The table has about 380,000 distinct CDR3 sequences, 5% to 6.5% seen once. Time point given: pre-sensitization, week 0. As for treatment: therapeutic diphenylcyclopropenone sensitization with weekly scalp DPC. Sequenced here: whole blood, sampled in connection with sensitization to the hapten diphenylcyclopropenone (DPC). The receptor set was obtained from a woman aged 45 to 65 with alopecia areata. Some clones in this sample may be carry-over from other donors' samples.

This clonotype occurred a few times. The gene calls are TRBV6-6 and TRBJ1-5; D is unresolved. This CDR3 is 15 amino acids long. CDR1 and CDR2 from the germline V gene are MNHNY and SVGAGI (reference sequence). The germline V and J ends were trimmed by 6 bases and 2 bases, with 14 bases remaining between them. The DNA of the CDR3 is TGTGCCAGCAGCCCCCGCGCAGTTGGCAATCAGCCCCAGCATTTT. The encoded protein is CASSPRAVGNQPQHF.

In its sample, this clonotype was seen many times. This chain uses TRBV7-2 with TRBJ2-1; 8 bases agree with TRBD2. The CDR3 extends over 15 amino acids. Trimming at V came to 6 bases and at J to 5 bases, leaving 9 bases not matched to a gene. Looked up from germline, CDR1 is SGHTA and CDR2 is FQGNSA. The CDR3 is CASRMYSGGDNEQFF. The CDR3, as DNA: TGTGCCAGCAGGATGTACAGCGGGGGTGACAATGAGCAGTTCTTC.

The rearrangement links TRBV6-5 to TRBJ1-5; TRBD1 might be the D (6 bases). The germline V gene has CDR1 MNHEY and CDR2 SVGAGI. Trimming cost V 3 bases and J 0 bases, with 18 bases left between them. The CDR3 runs 18 residues. The CDR3 spells CASSYSGTRSYSNQPQHF. Written as DNA, the CDR3 is TGTGCCAGCAGTTATTCCGGGACACGCTCTTATAGCAATCAGCCCCAGCATTTT.

In its sample, this clonotype was seen a few times. V and J are TRBV10-3 and TRBJ2-7; D not certain. CDR3 length equals 12 residues. Deletions cut 10 bases from V and 3 bases from J, with 13 bases between. Germline-derived CDR1 and CDR2 are ENHRY and SYGVKD. Here the CDR3 DNA reads TGTGCCACTGGGCCCGGAGACTACGAGCAGTACTTC. It yields the protein CATGPGDYEQYF.

This clonotype was observed many times. The rearrangement links TRBV2 to TRBJ2-5, with a tentative D call TRBD1 (5 bases). The germline V gene has CDR1 SNHLY and CDR2 FYNNEI. The CDR3 covers 14 residues. The V end was cut by 3 bases, the J end by 1 base, with 9 bases between. Written as DNA, the CDR3 is TGTGCCAGCAGTGATTACAGGTTCCAAGAGACCCAGTACTTC. Translated: CASSDYRFQETQYF.